The clone carrying this T cell receptor (beta chain) was counted between two and nine times. RNA was isolated and reverse transcribed to cDNA, the sequencing template. Repertoires were generated with immunoSEQ multiplex PCR, while TCRdb's copy carries only in-frame clones and drops some. The sample includes 100,000 to 150,000 clones, approximately 48% seen only once; the top ten take around a sixth. These data come from a study of CD8+ T cells in alopecia areata. V dropped 5 bases and J dropped 5 bases, with 19 bases sitting between them. Per germline, CDR1 LNHDA and CDR2 SQIVND (reference sequence). The CDR3 runs 16 residues.

The genes are TRBV19 and TRBJ2-1, with D possibly TRBD1 on 5 matching bases. The receptor was derived from a human donor with alopecia areata. Sequenced here: CD8+ T cells sorted from blood, sampled at week 0. The CDR3 here is CASSQVWTDNNNEQFF. The CDR3 DNA is TGTGCCAGTAGTCAGGTGTGGACGGACAACAACAATGAGCAGTTCTTC.